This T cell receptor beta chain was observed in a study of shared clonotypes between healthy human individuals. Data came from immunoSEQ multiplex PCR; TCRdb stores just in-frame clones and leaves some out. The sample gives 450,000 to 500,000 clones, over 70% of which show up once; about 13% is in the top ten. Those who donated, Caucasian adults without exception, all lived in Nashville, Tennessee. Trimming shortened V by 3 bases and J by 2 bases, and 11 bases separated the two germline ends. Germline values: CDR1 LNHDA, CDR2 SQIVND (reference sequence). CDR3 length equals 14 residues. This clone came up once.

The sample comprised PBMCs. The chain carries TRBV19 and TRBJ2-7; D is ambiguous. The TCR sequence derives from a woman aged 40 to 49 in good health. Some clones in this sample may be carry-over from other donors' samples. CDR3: CASSIRLGTYEQYF. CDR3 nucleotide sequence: TGTGCCAGTAGTATCCGTCTAGGGACCTACGAGCAGTACTTC. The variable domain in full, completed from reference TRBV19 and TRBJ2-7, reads DGGITQSPKYLFRKEGQNVTLSCEQNLNHDAMYWYRQDPGQGLRLIYYSQIVNDFQKGDIAEGYSVSREKKESFPLTVTSAQKNPTAFYLCASSIRLGTYEQYFGPGTRLTVT.